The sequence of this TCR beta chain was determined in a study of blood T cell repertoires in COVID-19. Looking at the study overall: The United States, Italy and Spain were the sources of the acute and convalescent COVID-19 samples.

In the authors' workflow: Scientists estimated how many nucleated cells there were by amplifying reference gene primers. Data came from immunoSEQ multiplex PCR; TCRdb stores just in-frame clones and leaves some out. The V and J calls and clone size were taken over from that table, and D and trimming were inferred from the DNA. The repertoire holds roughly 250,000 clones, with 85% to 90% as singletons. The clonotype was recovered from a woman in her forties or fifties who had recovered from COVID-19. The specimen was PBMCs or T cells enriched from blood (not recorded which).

Written as DNA, the CDR3 is TGTGCCAGCAGCTCCTCCGGGAGTAAAGAGACCCAGTACTTC. It translates to CASSSSGSKETQYF. The rearrangement links TRBV7-9 to TRBJ2-5; TRBD2 might be the D (6 bases). CDR1 is SEHNR and CDR2 is FQNEAQ in the germline V gene (reference sequence). CDR3 size: 14 residues. V was pared by 4 bases and J by 3 bases, with 12 bases between.